The present TCR beta chain was sequenced within a study of blood T cell repertoires in COVID-19. Study background: COVID-19 samples, acute and convalescent, were from the United States, Italy and Spain. T cells, B-cell-depleted T cells, or PBMCs provided the cDNA or gDNA that served as material.

Under the authors' procedure: Researchers report that nucleated cell counts were estimated from reference gene primer amplification. Method: immunoSEQ multiplex PCR; TCRdb's copy keeps in-frame clones and lacks some. Clone size and V and J calls were adopted from that table, with D and trimming inferred from the DNA. Altogether 90,000 to 120,000 clones are present, more than 80% being singletons, with the ten largest covering more than 4.5%. The CDR3 consists of 16 residues. From germline, CDR1 is SGHNT and CDR2 YENEEA. J was trimmed by 0 bases and V by 5 bases; bases with no gene match: 7. The sequencing sample was made of peripheral blood. This chain connects TRBV11-3 to TRBJ1-3; TRBD1 agrees at 7 bases. The TCR was taken from a man aged 40-50 years with active or convalescent COVID-19. The CDR3 DNA follows: TGTGCCAGCAGCCGTGACAGGGCGGTCTCTGGAAACACCATATATTTT. Its translation is CASSRDRAVSGNTIYF.